This T cell receptor (beta chain) is drawn from a study of T-cell reconstitution after alpha-beta-depleted transplantation in children. Whole-study results and caveats: There were some patients whose high TCRbeta diversity at day 60 came from surviving recipient T cells and thymic progenitors.

Preparation of the TCRbeta library was carried out with unique molecular identifiers. TCRdb re-called the PCR reads with MiXCR, one entry per CDR3 protein. The table includes 670,000 or so distinct CDR3 sequences, about an eighth detected once. As to this clonotype: Antigen unknown.

This receptor was taken from a girl aged 2 to 9 with congenital amegakaryocytic thrombocytopenia, due to receive a stem cell transplant. Sequenced material: PBMCs, taken before TCRalphabeta/CD19-depleted stem cell transplant.

The CDR3 sequence: CSARDSRLAGGPGELFF. CDR3 bases: TGCAGTGCTAGAGATAGCAGACTAGCGGGAGGGCCCGGGGAGCTGTTTTTT. This rearrangement joins TRBV20-1 to TRBJ2-2; 14 positions match TRBD2. J lost 6 bases, V lost 0 bases, and 6 bases had no gene match. Germline CDR1 is DFQATT and CDR2 is SNEGSKA (reference sequence). The CDR3 sequence is 17 residues long.